The clone carrying this TCR beta chain was detected only a few times. What it binds is unknown. The sample originates from a study of PD-1 blockade in classical Hodgkin lymphoma. Study-wide results and limits: Among the patients, those starting nivolumab under 1 year after ASCT were excluded. Newly diagnosed patients reportedly had lower baseline TCR diversity than healthy donors. It was CD4+ TCR diversity, not CD8+, that rose significantly by C4D1.

Every one of the patients relapsed after autologous stem cell transplantation (brentuximab vedotin exposure was variable). Method: immunoSEQ multiplex PCR; TCRdb's copy keeps in-frame clones and lacks some. The repertoire holds 37,000 or so clones, with about 86% as singletons. V dropped 4 bases and J dropped 2 bases, with 13 bases sitting between them. The CDR3 runs to 14 residues. Germline values: CDR1 SGHNT, CDR2 YYREEE (reference sequence). Source: peripheral blood mononuclear cells (PBMCs), taken before the second cycle of nivolumab. This receptor was identified in a human donor with classical Hodgkin lymphoma. This sequence joins TRBV5-4 and TRBJ2-7, with D perhaps TRBD1 (6 bases). CDR3 sequence reads: CASSASGVPYEQYF. CDR3 DNA: TGTGCCAGCAGCGCGTCAGGGGTCCCCTACGAGCAGTACTTC.